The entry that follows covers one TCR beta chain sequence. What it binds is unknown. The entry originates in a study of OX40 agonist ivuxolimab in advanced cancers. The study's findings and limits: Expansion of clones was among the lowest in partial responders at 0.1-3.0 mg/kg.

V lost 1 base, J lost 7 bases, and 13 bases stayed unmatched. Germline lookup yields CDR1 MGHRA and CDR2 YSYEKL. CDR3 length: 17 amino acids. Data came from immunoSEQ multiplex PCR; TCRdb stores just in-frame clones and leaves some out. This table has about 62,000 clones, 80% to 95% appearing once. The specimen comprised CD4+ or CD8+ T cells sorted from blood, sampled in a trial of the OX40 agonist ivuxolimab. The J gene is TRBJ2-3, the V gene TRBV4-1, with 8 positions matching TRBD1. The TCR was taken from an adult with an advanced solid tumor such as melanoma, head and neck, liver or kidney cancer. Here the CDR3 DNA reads TGCGCCAGCAGCCAAGGAGCCGCGTACGACAGGGGACATACGCAGTATTTT. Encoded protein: CASSQGAAYDRGHTQYF.